The 26 T cell receptor beta chains in this list originate from one sample, sequenced in a study of blood T cell repertoires in COVID-19 (dated by TCRdb to about 2020). To prepare the library, the immunoSEQ multiplex PCR assay was applied. The immuneACCESS repertoire file appears here via TCRdb, limited to in-frame rearrangements. These files lack a portion of the clones; in checked studies, under half of the deficit traces to unresolved V genes, and the cause of the others is not known. This sample holds more than 95,000 clones; approximately 90% were observed only once. The ten most abundant clones make up about 1.7% of the sample. Sequenced input: peripheral blood. Every receptor here comes from a man aged 60 to 69 with acute or convalescent COVID-19.

J is TRBJ1-2 and V is TRBV12-5, with D maybe TRBD1 (5 bases). Germline-derived CDR1 and CDR2 are LGHNT and FRNRAP. CDR3 length equals 13 residues. Trimming took off 6 bases at V and 2 bases at J, with 10 bases between the two ends. The CDR3 loop reads CASGREGNYGYTF. In DNA form, the CDR3 reads TGTGCTAGTGGACGGGAGGGGAACTATGGCTACACCTTC.

The chain combines TRBV9 with TRBJ1-3; D uncertain. The CDR3 consists of 16 residues. Between the trimmed V and J ends, which lost 0 bases and 4 bases, there was a span of 14 bases. The germline CDR1 and CDR2 sequences are SGDLS and YYNGEE. The CDR3 DNA reads TGTGCCAGCAGCGTAGGGGAGAGGTCTCCAGGAAACACCATATATTTT. It yields the protein CASSVGERSPGNTIYF. The variable domain in full, completed from reference TRBV9 and TRBJ1-3, reads DSGVTQTPKHLITATGQRVTLRCSPRSGDLSVYWYQQSLDQGLQFLIQYYNGEERAKGNILERFSAQQFPDLHSELNLSSLELGDSALYFCASSVGERSPGNTIYFGEGSWLTVV.

The chain recombines TRBV5-1 with TRBJ1-2; 7 nucleotides line up with TRBD1. Trimming took 3 bases from V and 4 from J; bases not matched to a gene: 3. Per germline, CDR1 SGHRS and CDR2 YFSETQ. The CDR3 spans 13 residues. The CDR3 here is CASSSGGSYGYTF. CDR3 nucleotide sequence: TGCGCCAGCAGCTCAGGGGGTAGCTATGGCTACACCTTC.

V is TRBV6-1 and J is TRBJ1-2, with D possibly TRBD1 on 5 matching bases. CDR1 MNHNS and CDR2 SASEGT come from the germline V gene. Trimming took 2 bases from V and 5 from J, leaving 12 bases between them. CDR3 size: 14 residues. The CDR3 reads CASSESGGLYGYTF. CDR3 coding DNA: TGTGCCAGCAGTGAAAGTGGGGGGTTGTATGGCTACACCTTC.

The chain carries TRBV30 and TRBJ2-5; D unclear. Trimming pared 0 bases from V and 5 bases from J, leaving 10 bases between. The CDR3 runs to 13 residues. The germline V gene encodes CDR1 GTSNPN and CDR2 SVGIG (reference sequence). The CDR3 region is CAWSVRQRETQYF. The CDR3 bases are TGTGCCTGGAGTGTACGCCAGAGGGAGACCCAGTACTTC.

The chain uses TRBV6-5 and TRBJ1-2, with unresolved D. CDR3 length equals 13 residues. CDR1 is MNHEY and CDR2 is SVGAGI in the germline V gene. The V and J ends lost 5 bases and 2 bases respectively, with 9 bases between them. The CDR3 spells CASSLTVNYGYTF. The DNA of the CDR3 is TGTGCCAGCAGTCTAACAGTGAACTATGGCTACACCTTC.

This chain uses TRBV15 with TRBJ1-1; D gene unclear. Germline assignment: CDR1 LNHNV and CDR2 YYDKDF (reference sequence). The CDR3 loop spans 15 amino acids. Between the trimmed V and J ends, which lost 5 bases and 0 bases, there was a span of 13 bases. CDR3 DNA: TGTGCCACCAGCGTCGACTCGGTTTTGAACACTGAAGCTTTCTTT. Its protein is CATSVDSVLNTEAFF.

In DNA, the CDR3 is TGTGCCAGCTCACCAAGGACAGGGCCCGATCCGCAGTATTTT. This encodes CASSPRTGPDPQYF. The rearrangement links TRBV18 to TRBJ2-3; 8 bases align to TRBD1. From germline, CDR1 is KGHSH and CDR2 LQKENI. CDR3 length equals 14 residues. The J segment lost 10 bases and the V segment lost 2 bases, leaving 8 bases of the junction unmatched. Full variable domain (missing parts from reference TRBV18 and TRBJ2-3): NAGVMQNPRHLVRRRGQEARLRCSPMKGHSHVYWYRQLPEEGLKFMVYLQKENIIDESGMPKERFSAEFPKEGPSILRIQQVVRGDSAAYFCASSPRTGPDPQYFGPGTRLTVL.

The chain links TRBV3-1 (or the pseudogene TRBV3-2) to TRBJ1-1; 7 positions match TRBD1. Germline-derived CDR1 and CDR2 are LGHDT and YNNKEL (reference sequence). The ends lost 3 bases at V and 1 base at J; junction bases unmatched: 8. The length of the CDR3 is 16 residues. The CDR3 DNA reads TGTGCCAGCAGCCAGCAGAGGGGGCGAGGGAACACTGAAGCTTTCTTT. It yields the protein CASSQQRGRGNTEAFF.

This clone was counted between two and nine times. The chain combines TRBV6-6 with TRBJ2-1; 8 bases match TRBD1. V trimming: 0 bases; J trimming: 9 bases; junction bases outside the gene matches: 4. Germline V gives CDR1 MNHNY, CDR2 SVGAGI (reference sequence). This CDR3 spans 14 amino acids. This CDR3 reads CASSYSKTGVEQFF. CDR3 nucleotide sequence: TGTGCCAGCAGTTACTCGAAGACAGGGGTTGAGCAGTTCTTC.

The CDR3 reads CARSGGSSYEQYV. The CDR3 DNA is TGTGCCAGGTCCGGGGGGTCGTCCTACGAGCAGTACGTC. The V gene is TRBV2, the J gene TRBJ2-7; TRBD2 matches 7 bases. With V trimmed by 9 bases and J by 1 base, 6 bases remained unmatched. The V gene's germline CDR1 is SNHLY and CDR2 FYNNEI. The CDR3 loop spans 13 amino acids.

The chain recombines TRBV7-8 with TRBJ1-1; perhaps TRBD1 as D (6 bases). Trimming shortened V by 0 bases and J by 6 bases, and 23 bases separated the two germline ends. The CDR3 has 18 residues. Germline-derived CDR1 and CDR2 are SGHVS and FQNEAQ. CDR3 in amino acids: CASSLAVWGRSFLAEAFF. DNA of the CDR3: TGTGCCAGCAGCTTAGCGGTATGGGGGCGTTCATTTTTGGCTGAAGCTTTCTTT.

The V and J genes are TRBV30 and TRBJ1-5; tentative D call: TRBD1 (6 bases). The CDR3 runs to 13 residues. The V gene lost 2 bases and the J gene lost 4 bases, with 9 bases spanning the gap. Germline CDR1 GTSNPN, CDR2 SVGIG (reference sequence). The CDR3 coding sequence is TGTGCCTGGAGTTTAAGGGGGAATCAGCCCCAGCATTTT. It translates to CAWSLRGNQPQHF. Complete variable domain (other parts from reference TRBV30 and TRBJ1-5): SQTIHQWPATLVQPVGSPLSLECTVEGTSNPNLYWYRQAAGRGLQLLFYSVGIGQISSEVPQNLSASRPQDRQFILSSKKLLLSDSGFYLCAWSLRGNQPQHFGDGTRLSIL.

This chain joins TRBV19 and TRBJ1-1; no reliable D call. The CDR3 runs to 15 residues. Germline V gives CDR1 LNHDA, CDR2 SQIVND (reference sequence). V lost 5 bases to trimming and J lost 4 bases, with 17 bases between them. DNA for the CDR3: TGTGCCAGTAGTCCCTACGACGGGGTGGGCACTGAAGCTTTCTTT. Amino acids: CASSPYDGVGTEAFF.

The rearrangement uses TRBV11-3 and TRBJ2-5; 7 bases are a match to TRBD2. There are 16 residues in the CDR3. CDR1 and CDR2 from the germline V gene are SGHNT and YENEEA. J was trimmed by 5 bases and V by 1 base; bases with no gene match: 10. CDR3 bases: TGTGCCAGCAGCTTAGGGGCTAGCGGAGCAGGGGAGACCCAGTACTTC. Its translation: CASSLGASGAGETQYF. Filled out from reference TRBV11-3 and TRBJ2-5, the complete variable domain reads EAGVVQSPRYKIIEKKQPVAFWCNPISGHNTLYWYLQNLGQGPELLIRYENEEAVDDSQLPKDRFSAERLKGVDSTLKIQPAELGDSAVYLCASSLGASGAGETQYFGPGTRLLVL.

This rearrangement joins TRBV5-5 to TRBJ1-3; the D gene is possibly TRBD1 (5 bases). V lost 2 bases to trimming and J lost 3 bases, with 6 bases between them. Germline V lookup: CDR1 SGHKS, CDR2 YYEKEE (reference sequence). This CDR3 comprises 13 residues. CDR3 coding DNA: TGTGCCAGCAGCTTACAGGTTGGAAACACCATATATTTT. This gives the protein CASSLQVGNTIYF.

This chain uses TRBV27 with TRBJ1-1, with TRBD1 matching 7 bases. The length of the CDR3 is 19 residues. Germline trimming cut 1 base from V and 6 bases from J; bases unmatched to any gene: 20. Germline loops: CDR1 MNHEY, CDR2 SMNVEV (reference sequence). The CDR3 nucleotides are TGTGCCAGCAGTTTATTCCCTCGGGACAGTGCCTTGCGGGGGGCTGAAGCTTTCTTT. This encodes CASSLFPRDSALRGAEAFF.

V usage is TRBV3-1 (or the pseudogene TRBV3-2) and J usage is TRBJ2-4; 10 bases are a match to TRBD2. CDR3 length: 17 residues. The V segment lost 2 bases and the J segment 6 bases; nucleotides outside the gene matches: 10. Germline assignment: CDR1 LGHDT and CDR2 YNNKEL (reference sequence). The chain's CDR3 is CASSQPLAGAPLNIQYF. The CDR3 region has the DNA TGTGCCAGCAGCCAACCCCTAGCGGGGGCACCACTAAACATTCAGTACTTC.

The sample holds one count of this clone. The chain joins TRBV6-1 to TRBJ2-1; TRBD1 matches 7 bases. Germline V lookup: CDR1 MNHNS, CDR2 SASEGT. J was trimmed by 14 bases and V by 3 bases; bases with no gene match: 16. The CDR3 covers 15 residues. The CDR3 coding sequence is TGTGCCAGCAGTGAGGCCTTTGCAGGGACCCAGGGGGAGTTCTTC. Translated: CASSEAFAGTQGEFF.

CDR3 residues: CASSLAGLSSGNTIYF. DNA for the CDR3: TGTGCCAGCAGTTTGGCAGGGCTGAGCTCTGGAAACACCATATATTTT. The rearrangement joins TRBV6-5 to TRBJ1-3; TRBD1 might be the D (5 bases). This CDR3 comprises 16 residues. V was shortened by 4 bases and J by 0 bases, with 13 bases between the two germline ends. CDR1 and CDR2 from the germline V gene are MNHEY and SVGAGI.

This rearrangement joins TRBV25-1 to TRBJ1-4; 9 bases are shared with TRBD1. Germline CDR1 MGHDK, CDR2 SYGVNS. With V trimmed by 3 bases and J by 7 bases, 6 bases remained unmatched. The CDR3 has 15 amino acids. In nucleotides, the CDR3 is TGTGCCAGCAGTGACGGGACAGGGAAAGGTGAAAAACTGTTTTTT. Translated, it gives CASSDGTGKGEKLFF.

This sequence joins TRBV2 and TRBJ2-7, with 11 bases matching TRBD2. J was trimmed by 4 bases and V by 6 bases; bases with no gene match: 17. Germline CDR1 SNHLY, CDR2 FYNNEI. The CDR3 contains 18 residues. DNA of the CDR3: TGTGCCAGCAGAGGGTCTCCGTTAGCGGGGGGGCTTACGTACGAGCAGTACTTC. This codes for CASRGSPLAGGLTYEQYF.

As concerns this clone: The sample has other DNA sequences that encode this CDR3 too. This sequence joins TRBV7-9 and TRBJ2-3; D not resolved. The germline V and J ends were trimmed by 2 bases and 4 bases, with 4 bases remaining between them. CDR1 and CDR2 from the germline V gene are SEHNR and FQNEAQ (reference sequence). The CDR3 covers 12 residues. The CDR3 loop is CASSLSADTQYF. CDR3 sequence (DNA): TGTGCCAGCAGCTTATCCGCAGATACGCAGTATTTT.

The chain couples TRBV18 to TRBJ1-2, with 7 bases lining up with TRBD1. The CDR3 totals 14 residues. J gave up 7 bases and V 6 bases, and 11 bases lay outside the gene matches. The germline V gene has CDR1 KGHSH and CDR2 LQKENI. The CDR3 here is CASSGDRADGGYTF. The CDR3 region has the DNA TGTGCCAGCTCGGGTGACAGGGCGGACGGTGGCTACACCTTC.

This clone was recorded once. The chain has TRBV15 and TRBJ1-2; a possible D gene is TRBD1 (6 bases). The CDR3 is made up of 15 amino acids. Deletions cut 2 bases from V and 5 bases from J, with 15 bases between. Germline CDR1 reads LNHNV; CDR2 reads YYDKDF (reference sequence). DNA of the CDR3: TGTGCCACCAGCAGATCTCCGCAGCAGGGGTATGGCTACACCTTC. The encoded protein is CATSRSPQQGYGYTF.

V is TRBV10-3 and J is TRBJ1-1, with 8 bases aligning to TRBD1. CDR3 size: 15 residues. From germline, CDR1 is ENHRY and CDR2 SYGVKD. Unmatched junction bases numbered 5, after V lost 2 bases and J lost 3 bases. This CDR3 is CAISEGTGLDTEAFF. The CDR3 DNA reads TGTGCCATCAGTGAGGGGACAGGCCTGGACACTGAAGCTTTCTTT.